The present T cell receptor (beta chain) was sequenced within a study of T cell responses to AZD1222 COVID-19 vaccine (dated by TCRdb to the early 2020s). Notes on the research overall: AZD1222 recipients whose second dose came at about 4 weeks and those whose second dose came at about 12 weeks were combined into one group, since spike-specific TCR depth and breadth did not differ between the two schedules. A total of roughly 240 trial participants underwent TCR sequencing, of whom roughly 210 received two doses of AZD1222 and some 25 received two doses of the MenACWY control vaccine. Trial participants were enrolled by age into 18-55, 56-69 and 70-plus year subgroups, with roughly 160, 29 and 62 TCR-sequenced participants respectively. Study-level results and caveats: Spike-specific TCR breadth and depth rose significantly after two AZD1222 doses compared with day 0 and with MenACWY recipients. Participants were mostly white British and included more females than males, and it was suggested by the authors that clonal diversity may have been underestimated. Reportedly, almost half of the unique spike-specific TCRs recognized epitopes lying outside the regions that are mutated in the B.1.351 and B.1.1.7 variants. Vaccine-associated CD4 TCRs spanned the whole spike protein, with dominant responses in regions 160-218 and 743-854. In the small 56-69-year group, the increase in depth fell short of significance, most likely because of low power. Only a handful of AZD1222 recipients were SARS-CoV-2 seropositive at baseline, limiting conclusions about previously exposed vaccinees. Because no samples from the day 14 peak response were available, repertoires could be characterized only after the peak T cell response.

Unmatched junction bases come to 9, with V trimmed by 4 bases and J by 4 bases. Looking up the germline V gene yields CDR1 SGHRS and CDR2 YFSETQ. From its cysteine to its phenylalanine, the CDR3 spans 15 amino acids. The CDR3 DNA has 45 bases and is translated from base 1. The CDR3 regions of human TCRbeta chains were analyzed by immunosequencing. The original methods were these. Repertoire TCRs were checked for matches against a reference library of SARS-CoV-2-specific TCRs that had been generated using the MIRA antigen-specificity platform. Breadth was defined as the fraction of unique TCRs that were SARS-CoV-2-associated, and depth was defined as the fraction of total T cells that were SARS-CoV-2-associated. Using the MIRA data, each spike-specific TCR was assigned both to the spike region to which the TCR was reactive and to a CD4 or CD8 class. Log10-transformed breadth and depth values were compared by one-way ANOVA with Sidak's multiple comparisons tests. TCRdb re-hosts the immuneACCESS table, in-frame sequences only. Its copies lack some clones; in the studies checked, an unresolved V gene accounts for under half of them, and the cause for the rest is not known. The V and J calls and clone size are taken from that table; D and trimming were inferred from the DNA. This sample holds over 100,000 clones; over 90% were observed only once. Of the sample, under 2% is held by the ten largest clones.

Read against the paper, the sample's time point label means: baseline before first vaccination. Vaccinee samples were obtained from the UK trials COV001 and COV002, which included a single-blind randomized controlled phase 2/3 trial of AZD1222 (ChAdOx1 nCoV-19) in healthy adults. Trial participant PBMC samples were collected at day 0 and day 28 after the second dose for TCRbeta chain sequencing. In regard to this clone: This receptor's antigen is unknown. No base qualities exist here, and no much larger clone lies one base off it.

This chain joins TRBV5-1 to TRBJ2-3; a stretch of 7 junction bases matches TRBD1. The specimen was peripheral blood, collected on day 0 of AZD1222 vaccination. The TCR comes from an adult in good health. The sequenced DNA is TGCGCCAGCAGCCGGCAGGGGGTTTTAGCAGATACGCAGTATTTT. Its product reads: CASSRQGVLADTQYF. Where the CDR3 stops, the reference TRBV5-1 and TRBJ2-3 genes take over; the full variable domain is KAGVTQTPRYLIKTRGQQVTLSCSPISGHRSVSWYQQTPGQGLQFLFEYFSETQRNKGNFPGRFSGRQFSNSRSEMNVSTLELGDSALYLCASSRQGVLADTQYFGPGTRLTVL.